The rows below give T cell receptor beta chains drawn from one sample of a study of blood T cell repertoires in COVID-19. The repertoire was sequenced with immunoSEQ multiplex PCR; TCRdb's copy has only in-frame clones and lacks some. This sample yields approximately 83,000 clones, of which 77% are seen a single time; just under 10% belongs to the top ten. Sample: peripheral blood. All receptors come from a woman of 80 years or more with acute or convalescent COVID-19. Each CDR3 is given with its conserved first and last residue. A D gene is named only where the DNA matches it firmly. The size field is filled for only some rows; it gives once, few, many or a size class.

CASSRGPAEAQYF TGTGCCAGCAGCCGTGGCCCCGCCGAGGCGCAGTATTTT TRBV7-3 13 - TRBJ2-3 -
CASSLEGRELFF TGCGCCAGCAGCTTGGAAGGGAGGGAACTGTTTTTT TRBV5-1 12 - TRBJ1-4 -
CASSPGLENTGELFF TGTGCCAGCAGCCCGGGACTAGAGAACACCGGGGAGCTGTTTTTT TRBV7-2 15 TRBD2 TRBJ2-2 few
CASSQGTGDYEQYF TGTGCCAGCAGTCAGGGGACAGGTGACTACGAGCAGTACTTC TRBV2 14 TRBD1 TRBJ2-7 -
CASSLTLGGTDTQYF TGTGCCAGCAGCTTAACTTTAGGAGGCACAGATACGCAGTATTTT TRBV7-9 15 - TRBJ2-3 -
CASSRSSNTEAFF TGTGCCAGCAGCCGGTCGTCGAACACTGAAGCTTTCTTT TRBV21-1 13 - TRBJ1-1 -
CASSLGGRHEKLFF TGTGCCAGTAGTCTGGGCGGGAGGCATGAAAAACTGTTTTTT TRBV19 14 - TRBJ1-4 few
CASSTSGVIQHF TGTGCCAGTAGTACTTCGGGGGTTATCCAGCATTTT TRBV19 12 - TRBJ1-5 -
CASSFLGQGEETQYF TGTGCCAGCAGCTTTTTGGGACAGGGGGAAGAGACCCAGTACTTC TRBV12-1 15 - TRBJ2-5 -
CASSVGQGDEKLFF TGTGCCAGCAGTGTCGGACAGGGAGATGAAAAACTGTTTTTT TRBV6-4 14 TRBD1 TRBJ1-4 -
CSVRQGGNQPQHF TGCAGCGTTCGCCAGGGGGGTAATCAGCCCCAGCATTTT TRBV29-1 13 TRBD1 TRBJ1-5 -
CASSFTLDLEAFF TGTGCCAGCAGTTTTACACTAGACCTTGAAGCTTTCTTT TRBV12-3/TRBV12-4 13 - TRBJ1-1 -
CASSPGSGQGAGNQPQHF TGTGCCAGCAGCCCCGGGTCGGGACAGGGGGCCGGCAATCAGCCCCAGCATTTT TRBV3-1/TRBV3-2 18 TRBD1 TRBJ1-5 -
CASSLWYTGGPDTQYF TGTGCCAGCAGTTTATGGTACACGGGAGGGCCAGATACGCAGTATTTT TRBV28 16 TRBD2 TRBJ2-3 -
CASILASLTDTQYF TGTGCCAGCATACTAGCGAGTTTAACAGATACGCAGTATTTT TRBV2 14 TRBD2 TRBJ2-3 -
CASIQGMGNYGYTF TGTGCCAGCATCCAGGGGATGGGGAACTATGGCTACACCTTC TRBV2 14 - TRBJ1-2 few
CASSLIGGDGYTF TGTGCCAGCAGCTTAATAGGGGGGGATGGCTACACCTTC TRBV7-3 13 - TRBJ1-2 -
CASSLTSGGRGGTQYF TGTGCCAGCAGCCTGACTAGCGGGGGCCGTGGAGGGACCCAGTACTTC TRBV7-9 16 TRBD2 TRBJ2-5 few
CASSYLTQGSPGNTIYF TGCGCCAGCAGCTACCTTACACAGGGCTCGCCCGGAAACACCATATATTTT TRBV5-1 17 - TRBJ1-3 -
CASRKGQGWSEAFF TGTGCCAGCAGAAAGGGACAGGGCTGGTCTGAAGCTTTCTTT TRBV11-1 14 TRBD1 TRBJ1-1 -
CASSTLDGHSTDTQYF TGTGCCAGTAGTACTTTGGACGGACATAGCACAGATACGCAGTATTTT TRBV19 16 - TRBJ2-3 -
CASSSPQAFYGNTIYF TGTGCCAGCAGTTCCCCCCAGGCCTTCTATGGAAACACCATATATTTT TRBV6-6 16 - TRBJ1-3 few
CASSLGVMENTEAFF TGTGCCAGCAGCCTCGGGGTTATGGAGAACACTGAAGCTTTCTTT TRBV6-5 15 - TRBJ1-1 once
CASRKAGVANEKLFF TGTGCCAGCAGAAAAGCCGGGGTGGCTAATGAAAAACTGTTTTTT TRBV7-9 15 - TRBJ1-4 -
CASSEQGGGTGELFF TGTGCCAGCAGTGAACAAGGGGGCGGCACCGGGGAGCTGTTTTTT TRBV25-1 15 TRBD1 TRBJ2-2 -
CAWSFGAIPLEQYF TGTGCCTGGAGCTTTGGGGCTATCCCCCTGGAGCAGTACTTC TRBV30 14 - TRBJ2-7 -
CASSRGSSYEQYF TGTGCCAGCAGCCGTGGCAGCTCCTACGAGCAGTACTTC TRBV14 13 - TRBJ2-7 few
CASSIGTDHQPQHF TGTGCCAGCAGTATTGGGACAGACCATCAGCCCCAGCATTTT TRBV28 14 TRBD1 TRBJ1-5 -
CASSPPGTSGDHNEQFF TGTGCCAGCTCACCTCCGGGGACTAGCGGGGACCACAATGAGCAGTTCTTC TRBV18 17 TRBD2 TRBJ2-1 -
CAWSGGAYNEQFF TGTGCCTGGAGCGGCGGGGCCTACAATGAGCAGTTCTTC TRBV30 13 - TRBJ2-1 once